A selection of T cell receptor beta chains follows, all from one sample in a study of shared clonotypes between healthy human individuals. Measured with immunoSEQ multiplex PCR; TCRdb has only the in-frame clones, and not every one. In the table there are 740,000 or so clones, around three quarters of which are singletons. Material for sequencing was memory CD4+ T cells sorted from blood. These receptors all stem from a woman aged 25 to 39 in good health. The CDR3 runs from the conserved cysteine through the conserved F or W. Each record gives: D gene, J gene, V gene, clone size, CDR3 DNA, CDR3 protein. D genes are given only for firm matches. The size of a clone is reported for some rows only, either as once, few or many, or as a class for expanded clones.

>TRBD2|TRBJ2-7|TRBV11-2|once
TGTGCCAGCAGCTTCAGCTTGACTAGCGGGAAACTATACGAGCAGTACTTC
CASSFSLTSGKLYEQYF
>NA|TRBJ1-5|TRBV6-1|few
TGTGCCAGCAGTGAAGCTCGGGGGAATCAGCCCCAGCATTTT
CASSEARGNQPQHF
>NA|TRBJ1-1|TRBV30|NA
TGTGCCGGGCAGGGAGGGAGAAACACTGAAGCTTTCTTT
CAGQGGRNTEAFF
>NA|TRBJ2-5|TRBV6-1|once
TGTGCCAGCAGTGAAGGTGGGTCCAAAGAGACCCAGTACTTC
CASSEGGSKETQYF
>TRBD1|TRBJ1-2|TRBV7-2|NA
TGTGCCAGCAATTCCCCGGGACAGGGGGCTCGGGGCTACACCTTC
CASNSPGQGARGYTF
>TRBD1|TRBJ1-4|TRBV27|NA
TGTGCCAGCAGGGATCCGGGACAGCTTTTGTTTTTT
CASRDPGQLLFF
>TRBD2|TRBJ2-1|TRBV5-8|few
TGTGCCAGCAGCTTCGCAGCGGGACTAGCGGGAGATGAGCAGTTCTTC
CASSFAAGLAGDEQFF
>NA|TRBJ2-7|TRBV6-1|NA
TGTGCCAGCAGTGGAGATACCTACGAGCAGTACTTC
CASSGDTYEQYF
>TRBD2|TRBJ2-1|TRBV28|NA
TGTGCCAGCAGCCTTGAGGCGGGGGGGATTACTTTGTTCAATGAGCAGTTCTTC
CASSLEAGGITLFNEQFF
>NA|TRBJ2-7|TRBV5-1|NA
TGCGCCAGCAGCATCGGCAGGTTACACGAGCAGTACTTC
CASSIGRLHEQYF
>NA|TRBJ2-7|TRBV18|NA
TGTGCCAGCTCACTGGCCGGGCCTTACGAGCAGTACTTC
CASSLAGPYEQYF
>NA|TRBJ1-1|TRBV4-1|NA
TGCGCCAGCAGCCAAGGTCGGGGCGCCGGGACTGAAGCTTTCTTT
CASSQGRGAGTEAFF
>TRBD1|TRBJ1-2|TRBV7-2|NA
TGTGCCAGCAGCCAACCGGGACAGGGCAATTATGGCTACACCTTC
CASSQPGQGNYGYTF
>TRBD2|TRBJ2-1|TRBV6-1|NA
TGTGCCAGCAGTCGGACTAGCAGCTACTACAATGAGCAGTTCTTC
CASSRTSSYYNEQFF
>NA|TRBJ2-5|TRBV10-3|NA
TGTGCCATCAGTCCATTACGGGGCTCGGGGCAAGAGACCCAGTACTTC
CAISPLRGSGQETQYF
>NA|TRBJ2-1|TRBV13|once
TGTGCCAGCAGCTCTGCCTCCTACAATGAGCAGTTCTTC
CASSSASYNEQFF
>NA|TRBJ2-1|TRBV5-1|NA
TGCGCCAGCAGCTTCGGAGACCTTACGGGGAATGAGCAGTTCTTC
CASSFGDLTGNEQFF
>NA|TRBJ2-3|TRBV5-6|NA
TGTGCCAGCAGCTTGGACGGGTTGGACTACACAGATACGCAGTATTTT
CASSLDGLDYTDTQYF
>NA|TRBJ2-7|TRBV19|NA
TGTGCCAGTAGTTCCTCTGGACAAACCTACGAGCAGTACTTC
CASSSSGQTYEQYF
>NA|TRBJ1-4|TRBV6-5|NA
TGTGCCGCAGGGAGTTGGGGCGCAACTAATGAAAAACTGTTTTTT
CAAGSWGATNEKLFF
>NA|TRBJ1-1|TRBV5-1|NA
TGCGCCAGCAGCTTTCTTGTGTCCGGCACAGGGGAAGCTTTCTTT
CASSFLVSGTGEAFF
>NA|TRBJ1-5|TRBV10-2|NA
TGCGCCAGCAGCCCGACTGATAGCAATCAGCCCCAGCATTTT
CASSPTDSNQPQHF
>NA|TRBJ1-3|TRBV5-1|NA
TGCGCCAGCAGCTTGGGGACGTCTGGAAACACCATATATTTT
CASSLGTSGNTIYF
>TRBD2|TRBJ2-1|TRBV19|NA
TGTGCCAGTAGTGTTGGGTTCATAGCGGGAGTAGGTGAGCAGTTCTTC
CASSVGFIAGVGEQFF
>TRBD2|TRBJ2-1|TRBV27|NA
TGTGCCAGCAGTTTTTGGCTAGCGGGAGGAAACGAGCAGTTCTTC
CASSFWLAGGNEQFF
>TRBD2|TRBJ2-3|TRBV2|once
TGTGCCAGCGGCCTAGCGGGTACGCAGTATTTT
CASGLAGTQYF
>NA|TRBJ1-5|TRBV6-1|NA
TGTGCCAGCAGTGGTTTAAGGGGAACGGGGAGCAATCAGCCCCAGCATTTT
CASSGLRGTGSNQPQHF
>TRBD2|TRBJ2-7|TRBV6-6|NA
TGTGCCAGCAGTTACAGGGCTAGCGGAAACCTCCGAAAGTACTTC
CASSYRASGNLRKYF
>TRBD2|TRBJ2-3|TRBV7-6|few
TGTGCCAGCAGCCTGACTAGCGGGAGTTCAGATACGCAGTATTTT
CASSLTSGSSDTQYF
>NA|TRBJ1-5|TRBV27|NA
TGTGCCAGCAGAGGGGCAGGGCTCGGTCAGCCCCAGCATTTT
CASRGAGLGQPQHF
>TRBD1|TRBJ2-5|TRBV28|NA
TGTGCCAGCCAAACGGACAGGGGGCCACGAGAGACCCAGTACTTC
CASQTDRGPRETQYF
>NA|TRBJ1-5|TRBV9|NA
TGTGCCAGCAGCGCACAACCGGGACGGAATCAGCCCCAGCATTTT
CASSAQPGRNQPQHF
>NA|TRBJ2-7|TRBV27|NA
TGTGCCAGCAGGGGTCCGGGGTACGAGCAGTACTTC
CASRGPGYEQYF
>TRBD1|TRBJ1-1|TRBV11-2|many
TGTGCCAGCAGCTTTCGGACAGGGTTTGCTTTCTTT
CASSFRTGFAFF
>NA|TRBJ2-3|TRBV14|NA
TGTGCCAGCAGCCCCCGACTGCTAAGCGTCCACACAGATACGCAGTATTTT
CASSPRLLSVHTDTQYF
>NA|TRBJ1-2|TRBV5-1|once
TGCGCCAGCAGCTTGAGGCGGGGCCCCGATAACTATGGCTACACCTTC
CASSLRRGPDNYGYTF
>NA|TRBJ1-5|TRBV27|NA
TGTGCCAGCAGTTTTGACAGGAATCAGCCCCAGCATTTT
CASSFDRNQPQHF
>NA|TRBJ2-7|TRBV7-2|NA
TGTGCCAGCAGCTTCATAGCGGCCTACGAGCAGTACTTC
CASSFIAAYEQYF
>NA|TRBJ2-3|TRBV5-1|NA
TGCGCCAGCAGACGCGAGGCTACGCGGAACACAGATACGCAGTATTTT
CASRREATRNTDTQYF
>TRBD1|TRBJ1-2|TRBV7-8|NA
TGTGCCAGCAGCCCACGACAGGGTAGTGGCTACACCTTC
CASSPRQGSGYTF
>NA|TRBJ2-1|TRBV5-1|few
TGCGCCAGCAGCTTGCAGGGCACCGAGCAGTTCTTC
CASSLQGTEQFF
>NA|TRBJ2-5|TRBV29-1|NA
TGCAGCGTTTACCGAGCAGATTCGGGGGCACCTGGGGAGACCCAGTACTTC
CSVYRADSGAPGETQYF
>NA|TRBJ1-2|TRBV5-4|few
TGTGCCAGCAGCTTGGCCCTGGGCTCTCCCATCTATGGCTACACCTTC
CASSLALGSPIYGYTF
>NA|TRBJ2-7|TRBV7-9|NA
TGTGCCAGCAGCTTAGGAGGGGGTGTGGACGAGCAGTACTTC
CASSLGGGVDEQYF
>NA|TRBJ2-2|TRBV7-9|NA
TGTGCCAGCAGCTTAGGACTCAACACCGGGGAGCTGTTTTTT
CASSLGLNTGELFF
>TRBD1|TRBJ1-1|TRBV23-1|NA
TGCGCCAGCAGTCAATCCGGAACCCGGGACAGGTATTACACTGAAGCTTTCTTT
CASSQSGTRDRYYTEAFF
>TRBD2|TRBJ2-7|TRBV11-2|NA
TGTGCCAGCAGCCCACGTAGAGCGGGAAGGGCCTACGAGCAGTACTTC
CASSPRRAGRAYEQYF
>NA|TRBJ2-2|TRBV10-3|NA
TGTGCCATCAGTGGTGAACAGACCACCGGGGAGCTGTTTTTT
CAISGEQTTGELFF
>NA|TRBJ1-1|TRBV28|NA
TGTGCCAGCAGTTTAGCCCATACTGAAGCTTTCTTT
CASSLAHTEAFF
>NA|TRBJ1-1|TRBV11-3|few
TGTGCCAGCAGCCAGGGCATTAACACTGAAGCTTTCTTT
CASSQGINTEAFF